A selection of T cell receptor beta chains follows, all from one sample in a study of blood T cells in healthy people across ages. Each CDR3 protein gets one entry after TCRdb re-called the 5' RACE reads with MiXCR. The table lists hundreds of thousands of distinct CDR3 sequences, under 45% of them singletons, with around 21% in the top ten. Sequencing input: blood. The origin of the receptors is a man aged 55 to 69 in good health. The CDR3 runs from the conserved cysteine through the conserved F or W. Each record gives: V gene, J gene, D gene, clone size, CDR3 protein, CDR3 DNA. The D gene is left open where the match is weak. Clone size is given for some rows only: seen once, a few or many times, or a class if the clone is expanded.

>TRBV6-2/TRBV6-3|TRBJ2-7|TRBD1|.
CASSRTGGRHEQYF
TGTGCCAGCAGTAGGACAGGGGGACGCCACGAGCAGTACTTC
>TRBV7-9|TRBJ2-7|TRBD2|few
CASSSSGGAGEQYF
TGTGCCAGCAGCTCCTCCGGGGGGGCCGGGGAGCAGTACTTC
>TRBV4-3|TRBJ2-4|.|.
CASSHVLENIQYF
TGCGCCAGCAGCCATGTACTCGAAAACATTCAGTACTTC
>TRBV12-5|TRBJ1-5|TRBD1|few
CASVKDREDQPQHF
TGTGCTAGTGTTAAGGACAGGGAGGATCAGCCCCAGCATTTT
>TRBV4-1|TRBJ2-6|.|.
CASSQDIGQTSSGANVLTF
TGCGCCAGCAGCCAAGATATCGGACAGACAAGCTCTGGGGCCAACGTCCTGACTTTC
>TRBV5-1|TRBJ2-5|.|few
CASTTGAGGETQYF
TGCGCCAGCACTACAGGGGCCGGGGGGGAGACCCAGTACTTC
>TRBV6-5|TRBJ2-1|.|.
CASSHRESQFF
TGTGCCAGCAGCCACAGGGAAAGCCAGTTCTTC
>TRBV27|TRBJ2-7|TRBD2|.
CASSLSTSGGAFSYEQYF
TGTGCCAGCAGTTTATCGACTAGCGGGGGGGCGTTCTCCTACGAGCAGTACTTC
>TRBV6-1|TRBJ2-7|.|.
CASSVEDYYEQYF
TGTGCCAGCAGTGTAGAGGATTACTACGAGCAGTACTTC
>TRBV5-1|TRBJ2-1|TRBD2|.
CASAEGLAGVYEQFF
TGCGCCAGCGCCGAGGGACTAGCGGGGGTCTATGAGCAGTTCTTC
>TRBV29-1|TRBJ2-5|.|.
CSVELGGLETQYF
TGCAGCGTTGAACTAGGGGGTTTGGAGACCCAGTACTTC
>TRBV6-2/TRBV6-3|TRBJ2-5|.|.
CASIGTGSMKEIQYF
TGTGCCAGTATCGGGACTGGCAGTATGAAAGAGATCCAGTACTTC
>TRBV20-1|TRBJ1-2|TRBD1|few
CSASRTGTSAGYGYTF
TGCAGTGCTTCCAGGACAGGGACGTCGGCCGGATATGGCTACACCTTC
>TRBV5-1|TRBJ2-3|.|.
CASSLRDNSDTQYF
TGCGCCAGCAGCTTGCGGGACAATTCAGATACGCAGTATTTT
>TRBV20-1|TRBJ2-1|.|.
CSASPGLTYNEQFF
TGCAGTGCTAGTCCGGGACTTACATACAATGAGCAGTTCTTC
>TRBV12-1|TRBJ2-1|.|.
CASSLRGTSGPNEQFF
TGTGCCAGCAGCTTGCGGGGGACTAGCGGACCCAATGAGCAGTTCTTC
>TRBV6-1|TRBJ1-5|.|few
CASSTDRNQPQHF
TGTGCCAGCAGTACCGACAGAAATCAGCCCCAGCATTTT
>TRBV20-1|TRBJ1-5|.|.
CSAYERGADRFHSNQPQHF
TGCAGTGCTTACGAGAGGGGGGCAGACCGTTTTCATAGCAATCAGCCCCAGCATTTT
>TRBV12-3/TRBV12-4|TRBJ2-5|.|.
CASSSGVVQETQYF
TGTGCCAGCAGTTCAGGGGTAGTCCAAGAGACCCAGTACTTC
>TRBV28|TRBJ2-3|.|.
CASSTPGPPADTQYF
TGTGCCAGCAGCACCCCGGGACCCCCAGCAGATACGCAGTATTTT
>TRBV5-1|TRBJ2-3|TRBD1|.
CASRAGTGGADTQYF
TGCGCCAGCAGGGCGGGAACAGGGGGCGCGGATACGCAGTATTTT
>TRBV14|TRBJ2-7|.|.
CASSPSDAYEQYF
TGTGCCAGCAGCCCCTCGGATGCCTACGAGCAGTACTTC
>TRBV5-1|TRBJ1-4|.|few
CASSLYGGNNEKLFF
TGCGCCAGCAGCTTGTACGGGGGAAATAATGAAAAACTGTTTTTT
>TRBV4-3|TRBJ2-7|TRBD1|few
CASSQGDRVGEQYF
TGCGCCAGCAGCCAGGGGGACAGGGTTGGCGAGCAGTACTTC
>TRBV24-1|TRBJ1-2|.|.
CATSDSLYGYTF
TGTGCCACCAGTGATAGTCTCTATGGCTACACCTTC
>TRBV28|TRBJ2-7|TRBD1|few
CASSSNPTGAHEQYF
TGTGCCAGCAGTTCCAACCCGACAGGGGCCCACGAGCAGTACTTC
>TRBV28|TRBJ1-5|.|.
CASGRTGTSNQPQHF
TGTGCCAGCGGGAGGACGGGTACCAGCAATCAGCCCCAGCATTTT
>TRBV27|TRBJ2-7|.|.
CASEGPLHEQYF
TGTGCCAGCGAGGGCCCACTCCACGAGCAGTACTTC
>TRBV7-2|TRBJ1-1|.|.
CASSSQVGSTEAFF
TGTGCCAGCAGCTCTCAGGTAGGAAGCACTGAAGCTTTCTTT
>TRBV7-2|TRBJ1-1|.|.
CASSPPVKGETFF
TGTGCCAGCAGCCCCCCGGTCAAAGGTGAAACTTTCTTT
>TRBV11-2|TRBJ2-5|TRBD1|.
CASSPPGTGLRETQYF
TGTGCCAGCAGCCCCCCCGGGACAGGGTTGAGGGAGACCCAGTACTTC
>TRBV20-1|TRBJ1-1|.|.
CSASRNTEAFF
TGCAGTGCTAGTAGGAACACTGAAGCTTTCTTT
>TRBV2|TRBJ2-3|TRBD1|.
CASNQGADAQYF
TGTGCCAGCAATCAGGGGGCAGATGCGCAGTATTTT
>TRBV7-2|TRBJ2-7|TRBD2|.
CASSQRTSVTYEQYF
TGTGCCAGCAGCCAAAGGACTAGCGTCACCTACGAGCAGTACTTC
>TRBV2|TRBJ1-3|.|.
CASSPQGNTIYF
TGTGCCAGCAGTCCTCAGGGAAACACCATATATTTT
>TRBV6-1|TRBJ2-7|.|once
CAGREKRVAYF
TGTGCCGGCAGGGAAAAGAGGGTCGCGTACTTC
>TRBV11-1|TRBJ2-3|.|.
CASFRGDRTDTQYF
TGTGCCAGCTTTCGTGGGGATCGCACAGATACGCAGTATTTT
>TRBV6-5|TRBJ1-5|.|.
CASSYSGQSNQPQHF
TGTGCCAGCAGTTACTCCGGACAGAGTAATCAGCCCCAGCATTTT
>TRBV7-2|TRBJ2-3|.|few
CASSLAHADTDTQYF
TGTGCCAGCAGCTTAGCCCACGCCGACACAGATACGCAGTATTTT
>TRBV11-1|TRBJ2-1|.|few
CASSHQGSPKQFF
TGTGCCAGCAGCCATCAGGGCAGTCCTAAGCAGTTCTTC
>TRBV6-6|TRBJ1-2|.|.
CASTHRVDFYGYTF
TGTGCCAGCACCCATCGGGTTGATTTCTATGGCTACACCTTC
>TRBV20-1|TRBJ2-1|TRBD1|.
CSAESGQGDNEQFF
TGCAGTGCGGAGTCGGGACAGGGGGACAATGAGCAGTTCTTC
>TRBV7-2|TRBJ2-7|TRBD2|.
CASSSNLLAGTYEQYF
TGTGCCAGCAGCTCCAATCTTCTAGCGGGGACCTACGAGCAGTACTTC
>TRBV12-3/TRBV12-4|TRBJ1-3|.|.
CASSFEGGNTIYF
TGTGCCAGCAGTTTTGAGGGGGGAAACACCATATATTTT
>TRBV20-1|TRBJ1-5|.|.
CSARADRDSNQPQHF
TGCAGTGCTAGGGCAGACCGAGATAGCAATCAGCCCCAGCATTTT
>TRBV5-6|TRBJ1-1|TRBD1|few
CASSVDRGLRGTEAFF
TGTGCCAGCAGCGTGGACAGGGGCCTTCGGGGCACTGAAGCTTTCTTT
>TRBV7-9|TRBJ1-4|.|.
CASCWNRATNEKLFF
TGTGCCAGCTGCTGGAACAGGGCAACTAATGAAAAACTGTTTTTT
>TRBV20-1|TRBJ2-5|.|.
CSAKVRETQYF
TGCAGTGCTAAGGTCCGGGAGACCCAGTACTTC
>TRBV3-1|TRBJ1-1|.|.
CASSLQAHTEAFF
TGTGCCAGCAGCCTACAGGCCCACACTGAAGCTTTCTTT
>TRBV7-3|TRBJ2-1|.|.
CASSLDYNERFF
TGTGCCAGCAGCCTAGATTACAATGAGCGGTTCTTC
>TRBV6-6|TRBJ2-7|.|.
CASSYSSQRILYEQYF
TGTGCCAGCAGTTACTCGAGTCAGAGGATTCTCTACGAGCAGTACTTC